One sample yielded the 24 T cell receptor beta chains listed below, sequenced in a study of blood T cell repertoires in COVID-19. Produced via immunoSEQ multiplex PCR; TCRdb's table is partial and in-frame only. The table has about 200,000 clones, roughly four fifths seen once; the top ten hold about 12%. The sequenced sample consisted of peripheral blood. The receptors shown here come from a woman in her thirties or forties with acute or convalescent COVID-19.

The chain joins TRBV25-1 to TRBJ2-3; TRBD1 aligns across 8 bases. CDR3 length: 15 residues. V trimming: 3 bases; J trimming: 0 bases; junction bases outside the gene matches: 2. CDR1 is MGHDK and CDR2 is SYGVNS in the germline V gene. DNA for the CDR3: TGTGCCAGCAGTGACGACAGGGGTAGCACAGATACGCAGTATTTT. Its protein is CASSDDRGSTDTQYF.

This sequence joins TRBV7-7 and TRBJ2-1; the match to TRBD2 covers 9 bases. Germline CDR1 reads SSHAT; CDR2 reads FNYEAQ (reference sequence). V gave up 1 base and J gave up 8 bases; unmatched junction bases: 12. This CDR3 spans 17 amino acids. The CDR3 nucleotides are TGTGCCAGCAGCTTAGATCTACTAGCGGGCCTTAGGGATGAGCAGTTCTTC. It specifies CASSLDLLAGLRDEQFF.

J is TRBJ2-1 and V is TRBV24-1; D perhaps matches TRBD2 (5 bases). The CDR3 is 17 residues long. Trimming left V 3 bases short and J 2 bases short, with 16 bases between. Germline V gives CDR1 KGHDR, CDR2 SFDVKD. CDR3 DNA: TGTGCCACCAGTGATCCTGGACTGCCCGACGCCTACAATGAGCAGTTCTTC. Translating gives CATSDPGLPDAYNEQFF.

The V gene is TRBV5-8, the J gene TRBJ2-2; 11 positions agree with TRBD1. Germline-derived CDR1 and CDR2 are SGHTS and YDEGEE. The V gene end was trimmed by 4 bases and the J gene end by 4 bases; junction bases not matched to a gene: 9. CDR3 size: 17 residues. The CDR3 coding sequence is TGTGCCAGCAGCCCTACCTGGGACAGGGGGATCACCGGGGAGCTGTTTTTT. Amino acid sequence: CASSPTWDRGITGELFF. Full variable domain (rest looked up from reference TRBV5-8 and TRBJ2-2): EAGVTQSPTHLIKTRGQQATLRCSPISGHTSVYWYQQALGLGLQFLLWYDEGEERNRGNFPPRFSGRQFPNYSSELNVNALELEDSALYLCASSPTWDRGITGELFFGEGSRLTVL.

CDR3: CASSLQGAVNTGELFF. The CDR3 coding sequence is TGCGCCAGCAGCTTACAGGGGGCGGTGAACACCGGGGAGCTGTTTTTT. The rearrangement uses TRBV5-1 and TRBJ2-2, with 9 bases identical to TRBD1. Trimming took 2 bases from V and 1 from J; bases not matched to a gene: 3. There are 16 residues in the CDR3. Germline CDR1 is SGHRS and CDR2 is YFSETQ.

V usage is TRBV1 and J usage is TRBJ1-6; the tabulated D call, TRBD1, remains unverified against the DNA. TRBV1 is an annotated pseudogene. This CDR3 is built from 17 residues. The CDR3 DNA follows: TGCACCAGCAGCCAAGATTGCGCAGGGGGAGATAATTCACCCCTCCACTTT. This encodes CTSSQDCAGGDNSPLHF.

The chain has TRBV24-1 and TRBJ2-3; TRBD2 matches 10 bases. Per germline, CDR1 KGHDR and CDR2 SFDVKD. CDR3 size: 17 residues. With V trimmed by 4 bases and J by 2 bases, 8 bases remained unmatched. CDR3 nucleotides: TGTGCCACCAGTGACTCAGCGGGAGGGCGGGTCACAGATACGCAGTATTTT. It codes for CATSDSAGGRVTDTQYF.

The chain uses TRBV6-2 or TRBV6-3 and TRBJ2-7, with D possibly being TRBD1 (6 bases). The CDR3 loop spans 16 amino acids. Deletions cut 2 bases from V and 5 bases from J, with 19 bases between. Per the germline V gene, CDR1 is MNHEY and CDR2 is SVGEGT. CDR3 region: CASSYLGRGNVHEQYF. The CDR3 coding sequence is TGTGCCAGCAGTTACCTCGGCAGGGGTAATGTCCACGAGCAGTACTTC.

This clone has a single count. V gene TRBV7-2 combines with J gene TRBJ2-3; 15 bases agree with TRBD2. Germline-derived CDR1 and CDR2 are SGHTA and FQGNSA. V lost 5 bases, J lost 6 bases, and 3 bases stayed unmatched. The CDR3 length is 15 residues. CDR3 sequence reads: CASSKGLAGGDTQYF. The CDR3 DNA is TGTGCCAGCAGCAAGGGACTAGCGGGAGGCGATACGCAGTATTTT.

The chain combines TRBV19 with TRBJ1-5; a possible D gene is TRBD1 (6 bases). The CDR3 is made up of 13 amino acids. Trimming shortened V by 7 bases and J by 4 bases, and 11 bases separated the two germline ends. Germline CDR1 LNHDA, CDR2 SQIVND (reference sequence). CDR3 residues: CASNSRGNQPQHF. The CDR3 DNA reads TGTGCCAGTAACTCAAGGGGGAATCAGCCCCAGCATTTT.

V gene TRBV7-9 combines with J gene TRBJ2-2, with 8 bases aligning to TRBD1. V shed 5 bases and J 4 bases; nucleotides not matched to a gene: 18. Germline assignment: CDR1 SEHNR and CDR2 FQNEAQ (reference sequence). This CDR3 is 19 amino acids long. The CDR3, as DNA: TGTGCCAGCAGCCTATCTCACCCCGGCAGGGGGCGCGGCACCGGGGAGCTGTTTTTT. It codes for CASSLSHPGRGRGTGELFF. The full variable domain, rest sourced from reference TRBV7-9 and TRBJ2-2, is DTGVSQNPRHKITKRGQNVTFRCDPISEHNRLYWYRQTLGQGPEFLTYFQNEAQLEKSRLLSDRFSAERPKGSFSTLEIQRTEQGDSAMYLCASSLSHPGRGRGTGELFFGEGSRLTVL.

The table lists this clone with a few counts. The rearrangement links TRBV5-5 to TRBJ1-4, with TRBD1 as a possible D gene (5 bases). Trimming left V 2 bases short and J 12 bases short, with 11 bases between. The germline gives CDR1 SGHKS, CDR2 YYEKEE (reference sequence). The CDR3 length is 12 residues. The CDR3 DNA sequence: TGTGCCAGCAGCTTTACATTGACAGAACTGTTTTTT. This codes for CASSFTLTELFF.

The chain has TRBV18 and TRBJ2-3; 9 bases line up with TRBD2. The germline CDR1 and CDR2 sequences are KGHSH and LQKENI. This CDR3 spans 16 amino acids. V shed 5 bases, J shed 2 bases, and the junction held 8 bases outside the gene matches. CDR3 sequence: CASSSLAGANTDTQYF. CDR3 nucleotides: TGTGCCAGCTCATCCTTAGCGGGAGCCAACACAGATACGCAGTATTTT.

The DNA of the CDR3 is TGTGCCAGCAGCCAAACGGGACAGGGGAACACTGAAGCTTTCTTT. Protein product: CASSQTGQGNTEAFF. J is TRBJ1-1 and V is TRBV3-1 (or the pseudogene TRBV3-2), with TRBD1 matching over 9 bases. Germline values: CDR1 LGHDT, CDR2 YNNKEL (reference sequence). The CDR3 runs 15 residues. The ends lost 2 bases at V and 1 base at J; junction bases unmatched: 2.

The V call is TRBV14, the J call TRBJ2-3; D is ambiguous. In germline, CDR1 is SGHDN, CDR2 FVKESK. The CDR3 length is 16 residues. V was pared by 7 bases and J by 8 bases, with 25 bases between. Written as DNA, the CDR3 is TGTGCCAGCATACCGACAAGTTCAAGACGCGTTGGTACGCAGTATTTT. Translation: CASIPTSSRRVGTQYF.

The chain joins TRBV5-8 to TRBJ2-7; TRBD1 matches 10 bases. V shed 3 bases and J 3 bases; nucleotides not matched to a gene: 9. This CDR3 is built from 16 residues. Germline CDR1 and CDR2: SGHTS and YDEGEE. The CDR3 is CASSYNTGTGVYEQYF. Written as DNA, the CDR3 is TGTGCCAGCAGCTATAATACGGGGACAGGGGTCTACGAGCAGTACTTC.

The chain joins TRBV12-3 or TRBV12-4 to TRBJ2-2; D is uncertain. Trimming removed 7 bases at V and 6 bases at J, with 9 bases between. The CDR3 contains 12 residues. The CDR3 is CASKESSGELFF. The CDR3 DNA sequence: TGTGCCAGCAAGGAGAGTTCCGGGGAGCTGTTTTTT.

Here the CDR3 DNA reads TGTGCCAGTAGTATATTGGCGGGATCGAACACCGGGGAGCTGTTTTTT. Encoded protein: CASSILAGSNTGELFF. The J gene is TRBJ2-2, the V gene TRBV19; D possibly corresponds to TRBD2 (6 bases). Trimming stripped 2 bases from V and 0 bases from J, with 10 bases between. Germline V gives CDR1 LNHDA, CDR2 SQIVND (reference sequence). The CDR3 extends over 16 amino acids.

At least ten counts were recorded for this clone. The rearrangement links TRBV6-2 or TRBV6-3 to TRBJ2-7, with a tentative D call TRBD2 (6 bases). Germline V gene data show CDR1 as MNHEY and CDR2 as SVGEGT. This CDR3 has 14 amino acids. The germline V and J ends were trimmed by 4 bases and 2 bases, with 12 bases remaining between them. CDR3 amino acids: CASSSPSEPYEQYF. CDR3 DNA: TGTGCCAGCAGTTCACCTAGCGAGCCCTACGAGCAGTACTTC.

The genes are TRBV11-2 and TRBJ1-3, with 8 positions matching TRBD1. Germline assignment: CDR1 SGHAT and CDR2 FQNNGV. V trimming: 3 bases; J trimming: 13 bases; junction bases outside the gene matches: 8. This CDR3 is 13 amino acids long. The DNA for the CDR3 is TGTGCCAGCAGCTTCAACAGGGGGTCTGGGATATATTTT. Translation gives CASSFNRGSGIYF.

The CDR3 coding sequence is TGTGCCACGAACAAAGACACAGATACGCAGTATTTT. It yields the protein CATNKDTDTQYF. The rearrangement joins TRBV10-3 to TRBJ2-3; no reliable D call. Germline V CDR1 and CDR2: ENHRY, SYGVKD. The CDR3 sequence is 12 residues long. V shed 10 bases and J shed 2 bases, with 10 bases lying between them.

V gene TRBV30 combines with J gene TRBJ2-7; 12 bases are a match to TRBD2. Unmatched junction bases numbered 12, after V lost 5 bases and J lost 4 bases. Germline values: CDR1 GTSNPN, CDR2 SVGIG (reference sequence). The CDR3 is 16 amino acids. This CDR3 reads CAWGKGRLAGAYEQYF. DNA for the CDR3: TGTGCCTGGGGGAAAGGCCGACTAGCGGGAGCGTACGAGCAGTACTTC.

V usage is TRBV9 and J usage is TRBJ2-7; 7 bases map to TRBD2. Germline V CDR1 and CDR2: SGDLS, YYNGEE. There are 15 residues in the CDR3. V lost 2 bases, J lost 1 base, and 6 bases stayed unmatched. CDR3 residues: CASSVGTTQSYEQYF. CDR3 coding DNA: TGTGCCAGCAGCGTCGGGACTACTCAATCCTACGAGCAGTACTTC.

The chain employs TRBV19 and TRBJ2-5; 8 nucleotides match TRBD1. The V segment lost 5 bases and the J segment 1 base; nucleotides outside the gene matches: 6. The CDR3 consists of 15 residues. Germline V CDR1 and CDR2: LNHDA, SQIVND (reference sequence). The CDR3 sequence: CASSDRGVVQETQYF. Here the CDR3 DNA reads TGTGCCAGTAGTGACAGGGGAGTTGTCCAAGAGACCCAGTACTTC.